Each of the 32 T cell receptor beta chains below was sequenced from the same sample in a study of CXCR3-negative and CXCR3-positive naive CD8 T cells (dated by TCRdb to about 2019). Instrument used: NextSeq 550. The Human TCR Profiling Kit (MiLaboratory) was used to prepare UMI-labeled 5' RACE TRB cDNA libraries. TCRdb reprocessed the reads, reporting each CDR3 protein sequence once and no DNA. The table for this sample records around 61,000 distinct CDR3 sequences. The ten largest clones represent approximately 0.76% of the sample. The antigens of these receptors remain unknown. Beyond this particular receptor, the publication reports: TRB CDR3s from CXCR3-positive naive cells showed higher hydrophobicity (lower Kidera factor 4), lower energy, and higher strength and volume indices than CXCR3-negative naive cells.

What was sequenced was naive CXCR3+ CD8+ T cells from blood. The cell subset or site label on this specimen signifies: CD45RO-CCR7+CD27+CD95- naive CD8+ T cells expressing CXCR3 (TNR3+). These receptors all come from a human donor in good health. Some clones in this sample may be carry-over from other donors' samples.

J is TRBJ2-1 and V is TRBV2; TCRdb proposes TRBD1, but this gene call is untestable without DNA. This CDR3 is 15 amino acids long. Germline CDR1 SNHLY, CDR2 FYNNEI. This CDR3 reads CASSAEQGPYNEQFF.

This chain's CDR3 is CASSLAPSGGLYISTDTQYF. The chain couples TRBV7-2 to TRBJ2-3; the TCRdb D gene call, TRBD2, has no DNA to confirm it. This CDR3 has 20 amino acids. Germline V gene data show CDR1 as SGHTA and CDR2 as FQGNSA.

The chain employs TRBV19 and TRBJ2-1; the TRBD1 assignment by TCRdb is unverifiable without DNA. This CDR3 is built from 14 residues. The germline CDR1 and CDR2 sequences are LNHDA and SQIVND (reference sequence). CDR3 sequence reads: CASSTGAAYNEQFF. Variable domain in full (rest from reference TRBV19 and TRBJ2-1): DGGITQSPKYLFRKEGQNVTLSCEQNLNHDAMYWYRQDPGQGLRLIYYSQIVNDFQKGDIAEGYSVSREKKESFPLTVTSAQKNPTAFYLCASSTGAAYNEQFFGPGTRLTVL.

The CDR3 protein is CASSFFPSLSTDTQYF. The chain has TRBV12-3 or TRBV12-4 and TRBJ2-3; the TCRdb call, TRBD2, lacks DNA for checking. The CDR3 has 16 amino acids.

The chain carries TRBV5-1 and TRBJ2-1; TCRdb returns TRBD1, unconfirmable since there is no DNA. The length of the CDR3 is 16 residues. Germline lookup yields CDR1 SGHRS and CDR2 YFSETQ. The CDR3 here is CASSLYGGYSYNEQFF.

V and J are TRBV6-2 or TRBV6-3 and TRBJ1-4. The V gene's germline CDR1 is MNHEY and CDR2 SVGEGT. This CDR3 has 15 residues. CDR3 in amino acids: CASIHSERENEKLFF.

This chain joins TRBV29-1 and TRBJ1-2. The germline gives CDR1 SQVTM, CDR2 ANQGSEA. The CDR3 contains 13 residues. This CDR3 reads CSVDLGQNYGYTF. The whole variable domain, remainder taken from reference TRBV29-1 and TRBJ1-2, is SAVISQKPSRDICQRGTSLTIQCQVDSQVTMMFWYRQQPGQSLTLIATANQGSEATYESGFVIDKFPISRPNLTFSTLTVSNMSPEDSSIYLCSVDLGQNYGYTFGSGTRLTVV.

The V call is TRBV12-5, the J call TRBJ2-1. This CDR3 contains 13 residues. Germline CDR1 and CDR2: LGHNT and FRNRAP. CDR3 sequence: CASGLPNYNEQFF. Full variable domain (outside the CDR3, taken from reference TRBV12-5 and TRBJ2-1): DARVTQTPRHKVTEMGQEVTMRCQPILGHNTVFWYRQTMMQGLELLAYFRNRAPLDDSGMPKDRFSAEMPDATLATLKIQPSEPRDSAVYFCASGLPNYNEQFFGPGTRLTVL.

The rearrangement uses TRBV7-9 and TRBJ2-7; TCRdb calls TRBD1, which cannot be checked without DNA. The length of the CDR3 is 15 residues. The germline CDR1 and CDR2 sequences are SEHNR and FQNEAQ (reference sequence). The CDR3 is CASSRSGGAGYEQYF.

CDR3 region: CSVEGGQGFYEQYF. V usage is TRBV29-1 and J usage is TRBJ2-7; without DNA, the TCRdb call of TRBD1 cannot be checked. Per germline, CDR1 SQVTM and CDR2 ANQGSEA. The length of the CDR3 is 14 residues.

V is TRBV6-5 and J is TRBJ1-4. The CDR3 has 17 residues. Germline loops: CDR1 MNHEY, CDR2 SVGAGI. CDR3 loop: CASSYVGITDGEEKLFF.

V usage is TRBV2 and J usage is TRBJ1-2; checking the TCRdb D call of TRBD1 is not possible without DNA. The CDR3 length is 16 residues. Germline V gene sequence: CDR1 SNHLY, CDR2 FYNNEI. This chain's CDR3 is CASSDPGTKELGGYTF.

V is TRBV20-1 and J is TRBJ2-7; the D gene TCRdb calls, TRBD2, cannot be checked with no DNA. The CDR3 is 14 amino acids. The V gene's germline CDR1 is DFQATT and CDR2 SNEGSKA (reference sequence). The CDR3 sequence: CSARVVAGIYEQYF.

The chain recombines TRBV7-9 with TRBJ1-1; as DNA is missing, the TRBD1 call by TCRdb cannot be tested. In germline, CDR1 is SEHNR, CDR2 FQNEAQ (reference sequence). This CDR3 contains 14 residues. CDR3 residues: CASSGAQGGTEAFF.

The gene calls are TRBV6-5 and TRBJ2-3; TCRdb lists TRBD1, though no DNA is available to test this call. The V gene's germline CDR1 is MNHEY and CDR2 SVGAGI. This CDR3 spans 16 amino acids. The CDR3 region is CASSYSAGFSTDTQYF.

This chain uses TRBV5-1 with TRBJ1-1; the TCRdb D gene call, TRBD1, has no DNA to confirm it. The CDR3 has 15 amino acids. Germline V gene lookup returns CDR1 SGHRS and CDR2 YFSETQ. CDR3 loop: CASSSFDRGVLEAFF.

V gene TRBV29-1 combines with J gene TRBJ1-1. This CDR3 is built from 13 residues. The germline V gene has CDR1 SQVTM and CDR2 ANQGSEA. CDR3 sequence: CSAVGGENTEAFF.

V and J are TRBV6-2 or TRBV6-3 and TRBJ2-2; TCRdb reports TRBD1, a call that lacks DNA to check it against. The V gene's germline CDR1 is MNHEY and CDR2 SVGEGT. The CDR3 consists of 12 residues. CDR3 in amino acids: CASTPGGGELFF.

The chain carries TRBV6-4 and TRBJ2-5; TCRdb indicates TRBD1, and absent DNA this call remains unverified. CDR1 and CDR2 (germline): MRHNA, SNTAGT. The CDR3 has 21 residues. The CDR3 loop reads CASSTLPGRPDRGYIGETQYF.

This rearrangement joins TRBV4-1 to TRBJ2-2; TCRdb lists TRBD1, though no DNA is available to test this call. Germline V lookup: CDR1 MGHRA, CDR2 YSYEKL. This CDR3 spans 16 amino acids. CDR3 amino acids: CASSQVGGIDTGELFF.

V usage is TRBV20-1 and J usage is TRBJ2-7. The CDR3 runs to 15 residues. Looked up from germline, CDR1 is DFQATT and CDR2 is SNEGSKA (reference sequence). The CDR3 is CSAREGVDAAYEQYF.

This sequence joins TRBV7-7 and TRBJ1-4; TCRdb calls TRBD1, which cannot be checked without DNA. The V gene's germline CDR1 is SSHAT and CDR2 FNYEAQ (reference sequence). The CDR3 consists of 14 residues. CDR3 loop: CASSSRDRIEKLFF.

The CDR3 protein is CASHDRLGSPYEQYF. The chain links TRBV12-3 or TRBV12-4 to TRBJ2-7; TCRdb reports TRBD2, a call that lacks DNA to check it against. This CDR3 has 15 residues.

The CDR3 reads CASSFPGNEQFF. The chain joins TRBV7-3 to TRBJ2-1; lacking DNA, the TRBD1 call made by TCRdb goes unchecked. The CDR3 spans 12 residues. Germline CDR1 reads SGHTA; CDR2 reads FQGTGA.

V is TRBV14 and J is TRBJ1-6; the D call from TCRdb, TRBD1, cannot be confirmed without DNA. The CDR3 has 14 amino acids. Germline V gives CDR1 SGHDN, CDR2 FVKESK. Here the CDR3 reads CASTPGTGNSPLHF.

The V and J genes are TRBV7-9 and TRBJ2-1; the TCRdb D gene call, TRBD2, has no DNA to confirm it. Germline CDR1 reads SEHNR; CDR2 reads FQNEAQ (reference sequence). This CDR3 has 15 residues. The CDR3 loop reads CASTIGLASYNEQFF.

The chain links TRBV14 to TRBJ2-7; TCRdb proposes TRBD1, but this gene call is untestable without DNA. Germline V CDR1 and CDR2: SGHDN, FVKESK. The CDR3 consists of 15 residues. The CDR3 here is CASSHAGTSFYEQYF.

J is TRBJ2-7 and V is TRBV28; the TCRdb call, TRBD1, lacks DNA for checking. Germline V CDR1 and CDR2: MDHEN, SYDVKM. The length of the CDR3 is 13 residues. This chain's CDR3 is CASSPFSGVEQYF.

The V gene is TRBV28, the J gene TRBJ2-7; TCRdb reports TRBD1, a call that lacks DNA to check it against. This CDR3 has 14 amino acids. From germline, CDR1 is MDHEN and CDR2 SYDVKM. The CDR3: CASSLNRAFYEQYF.

The V gene is TRBV3-1, the J gene TRBJ1-1; TCRdb's D call of TRBD1 is untestable without DNA. This CDR3 contains 14 residues. Germline-derived CDR1 and CDR2 are LGHDT and YNNKEL (reference sequence). This CDR3 is CASSQTGGDTEAFF.

The gene calls are TRBV12-3 or TRBV12-4 and TRBJ2-1; with no DNA, the TCRdb D assignment of TRBD2 cannot be verified. This CDR3 contains 17 residues. Here the CDR3 reads CASSFDPRLRMYNEQFF.

This chain joins TRBV5-1 and TRBJ1-2; without DNA, the TCRdb call of TRBD1 cannot be checked. Germline assignment: CDR1 SGHRS and CDR2 YFSETQ. This CDR3 has 14 residues. The CDR3 sequence: CASSSGQGAPGYTF.